The rows below give T cell receptor beta chains drawn from one sample of a study of blood T cell repertoires in COVID-19. Libraries were prepared by immunoSEQ multiplex PCR; TCRdb keeps only in-frame clonotypes and omits some of them. The data hold 200,000 to 300,000 clones, with around 84% observed a single time. The material sequenced was peripheral blood. Receptors were obtained from a man in his sixties with acute or convalescent COVID-19. Each CDR3 is given with its conserved first and last residue. The D gene is left open where the match is weak. Clone size is shown for a subset of rows, as once, few, many or a class of expanded clone.

size | J | D | V | CDR3 | DNA
- | TRBJ1-1 | TRBD1 | TRBV4-1 | CASSQGQGENTEAFF | TGCGCCAGCAGCCAAGGTCAGGGGGAGAACACTGAAGCTTTCTTT
- | TRBJ2-2 | TRBD1 | TRBV11-2 | CASSLVTGGAGELFF | TGTGCCAGCAGCTTAGTAACAGGGGGAGCCGGGGAGCTGTTTTTT
once | TRBJ2-3 | TRBD2 | TRBV5-4 | CASSPPGLAGGGSTDTQYF | TGTGCCAGCAGCCCGCCGGGACTAGCGGGAGGAGGGAGCACAGATACGCAGTATTTT
- | TRBJ1-1 | - | TRBV7-8 | CASSLAVGQRGLF | TGTGCCAGCAGCTTAGCGGTGGGACAACGAGGCCTCTTT
- | TRBJ1-6 | - | TRBV13 | CASHTQGSYNSPLHF | TGTGCCAGCCACACTCAGGGATCCTATAATTCACCCCTCCACTTT
medium-sized | TRBJ1-2 | - | TRBV4-2 | CASSQEPQINYGYTF | TGTGCCAGCAGCCAAGAGCCCCAGATTAACTATGGCTACACCTTC
few | TRBJ2-7 | TRBD2 | TRBV4-3 | CASSRGLADSYEQYF | TGCGCCAGCAGCCGGGGACTAGCGGACTCCTACGAGCAGTACTTC
- | TRBJ1-5 | TRBD1 | TRBV4-1 | CASSLNAQGSNQPQHF | TGCGCCAGCAGCCTAAACGCACAGGGGAGCAATCAGCCCCAGCATTTT
- | TRBJ1-1 | TRBD1 | TRBV9 | CASSPHRGRRTEAFF | TGTGCCAGCAGCCCCCACAGGGGGCGAAGGACTGAAGCTTTCTTT
- | TRBJ2-7 | TRBD2 | TRBV6-5 | CASSHTSGAYEQYF | TGTGCCAGCAGTCACACTAGCGGGGCCTACGAGCAGTACTTC
many | TRBJ2-3 | TRBD2 | TRBV10-1 | CASSVRGGGGDTQYF | TGCGCCAGCAGTGTCCGCGGGGGAGGCGGAGATACGCAGTATTTT
- | TRBJ2-7 | TRBD2 | TRBV6-2/TRBV6-3 | CASSQLAGALEQYF | TGTGCCAGCAGTCAACTAGCGGGAGCTCTCGAGCAGTACTTC
- | TRBJ1-4 | - | TRBV6-8 | CASSYSTRGLKGKLFF | TGTGCCAGCAGTTACTCGACCAGGGGTTTGAAGGGAAAACTGTTTTTT
few | TRBJ1-1 | - | TRBV19 | CASSIDSGGEAFF | TGTGCCAGTAGTATAGATAGCGGGGGTGAAGCTTTCTTT
- | TRBJ1-2 | - | TRBV30 | CAWTMAGYGYTF | TGTGCCTGGACGATGGCGGGGTATGGCTACACCTTC
- | TRBJ1-6 | TRBD1 | TRBV27 | CASTGQGNSPLHF | TGTGCCAGCACGGGACAGGGGAATTCACCCCTCCACTTT
few | TRBJ2-7 | - | TRBV7-9 | CASSLSGQGDYEQYF | TGTGCCAGCAGCTTAAGTGGACAAGGAGACTACGAGCAGTACTTC
once | TRBJ1-1 | - | TRBV11-2 | CASSLDLGEAAEAFF | TGTGCCAGCAGCTTAGATCTGGGGGAGGCGGCTGAAGCTTTCTTT
- | TRBJ2-2 | - | TRBV7-6 | CASSPRPNEVGELFF | TGTGCCAGCAGCCCGAGACCAAACGAGGTCGGGGAGCTGTTTTTT
- | TRBJ2-2 | - | TRBV23-1 | CASRSRTPNTGELFF | TGCGCCAGCAGAAGCAGGACACCGAACACCGGGGAGCTGTTTTTT
few | TRBJ2-2 | - | TRBV4-3 | CASSQEGLVGGELFF | TGCGCCAGCAGCCAAGAAGGACTCGTTGGCGGGGAGCTGTTTTTT
- | TRBJ1-1 | - | TRBV5-1 | CASSSQGGMNTEAFF | TGCGCCAGCAGCTCCCAGGGAGGGATGAACACTGAAGCTTTCTTT
- | TRBJ2-1 | TRBD2 | TRBV6-5 | CASRTRLAGRNEQFF | TGTGCCAGCAGAACCAGACTAGCCGGGCGGAATGAGCAGTTCTTC
- | TRBJ2-7 | - | TRBV4-2 | CASSQEAGIGEQYF | TGTGCCAGCAGCCAAGAGGCAGGGATTGGGGAGCAGTACTTC
- | TRBJ2-7 | TRBD2 | TRBV30 | CAWSASGYEQYF | TGTGCCTGGAGTGCTAGCGGCTACGAGCAGTACTTC
- | TRBJ2-3 | - | TRBV19 | CASSISGGDTQYF | TGTGCCAGTAGTATCAGCGGTGGGGATACGCAGTATTTT
- | TRBJ1-2 | - | TRBV28 | CASRTGQVFGYTF | TGTGCCAGCAGGACGGGACAAGTCTTCGGCTACACCTTC
once | TRBJ1-1 | - | TRBV5-4 | CASSLGGLMNTEAFF | TGTGCCAGCAGCTTGGGGGGGCTGATGAACACTGAAGCTTTCTTT
- | TRBJ2-7 | - | TRBV23-1 | CASSQSGLTSEQYF | TGCGCCAGCAGTCAATCAGGACTGACCTCCGAGCAGTACTTC
- | TRBJ2-7 | TRBD2 | TRBV9 | CASSVEGLAGGDEQYF | TGTGCCAGCAGCGTAGAGGGACTAGCGGGAGGGGACGAGCAGTACTTC
- | TRBJ1-2 | - | TRBV5-5 | CASSLGATNGYTF | TGTGCCAGCAGCTTGGGGGCCACGAACGGCTACACCTTC
- | TRBJ1-2 | TRBD1 | TRBV6-2/TRBV6-3 | CASSYTDRAVGYTF | TGTGCCAGCAGTTACACCGACAGGGCAGTTGGCTACACCTTC
once | TRBJ2-1 | TRBD2 | TRBV3-1/TRBV3-2 | CASSQAGGDNEQFF | TGTGCCAGCAGCCAAGCGGGGGGGGACAATGAGCAGTTCTTC
- | TRBJ2-7 | - | TRBV21-1 | CASSKEGFRQTSGIEQYF | TGTGCCAGCAGCAAAGAAGGGTTCAGGCAGACTAGCGGGATCGAGCAGTACTTC
- | TRBJ2-1 | TRBD1 | TRBV6-5 | CASTGQVYNEQFF | TGTGCCAGCACCGGACAGGTCTACAATGAGCAGTTCTTC
- | TRBJ2-4 | - | TRBV5-4 | CASSQGHKLAKNIQYF | TGTGCCAGCAGCCAAGGACACAAACTAGCCAAAAACATTCAGTACTTC
- | TRBJ1-2 | TRBD1 | TRBV9 | CASSDRDRDYGYTF | TGTGCCAGCAGCGACCGGGACAGGGACTATGGCTACACCTTC
- | TRBJ2-1 | - | TRBV10-3 | CAIRPRAGVAYNEQFF | TGTGCCATCAGGCCCCGGGCAGGGGTGGCCTACAATGAGCAGTTCTTC
- | TRBJ2-1 | TRBD2 | TRBV4-1 | CASCPVSGGLDEQFF | TGCGCCAGCTGTCCCGTCAGCGGGGGGTTGGATGAGCAGTTCTTC
- | TRBJ1-1 | - | TRBV3-1/TRBV3-2 | CASSQDWGSEAFF | TGTGCCAGCAGCCAAGATTGGGGCTCCGAAGCTTTCTTT
- | TRBJ2-1 | TRBD2 | TRBV19 | CARVGAGDSNEQFF | TGTGCCAGGGTGGGAGCGGGAGATTCTAATGAGCAGTTCTTC
- | TRBJ1-4 | - | TRBV28 | CASSFLGSRGEKLFF | TGTGCCAGCAGTTTTTTAGGCAGCCGCGGAGAAAAACTGTTTTTT
- | TRBJ2-3 | - | TRBV5-8 | CASSLGGLWHTDTQYF | TGTGCCAGCAGCTTGGGAGGACTATGGCACACAGATACGCAGTATTTT
- | TRBJ1-2 | TRBD1 | TRBV9 | CASSVALQGPGYTF | TGTGCCAGCAGCGTAGCTTTACAGGGGCCTGGCTACACCTTC
once | TRBJ2-3 | - | TRBV7-2 | CASSRDTVTDTQYF | TGTGCCAGCAGCCGGGACACCGTCACAGATACGCAGTATTTT
- | TRBJ1-1 | TRBD1 | TRBV5-6 | CASRPQGGNTEAFF | TGTGCCAGCAGACCACAGGGGGGGAACACTGAAGCTTTCTTT